The source of this TCR beta chain is a study of Ad26.COV2.S vaccination and SARS-CoV-2 variants. Study-level results: People given the vaccine had a wider spike-specific TCR breadth than placebo recipients did. Vaccine and placebo recipients had similar non-spike TCR breadth.

This table comes from immunoSEQ multiplex PCR, and its TCRdb copy is limited to in-frame clones, with some not included. The sample has a few hundred thousand clones, roughly 90% seen once; the top ten hold about 3.5%. To note about this clone: The antigen is not known.

Germline V CDR1 and CDR2: MGHRA, YSYEKL. This CDR3 comprises 16 residues. V lost 3 bases, J lost 1 base, and 12 bases lay in between. Sample treatment: some 19 received Ad26.COV2.S at low or high dose, single or two shots; roughly 5 received placebo; per-sample allocation not given. Specimen acquisition occurred on day 63 following the initial vaccine or placebo injection. This clonotype originated in a person aged 18-65 years who received the Ad26.COV2.S COVID-19 vaccine or a placebo. The rearrangement links TRBV4-1 to TRBJ1-4, with D tentatively TRBD1 (5 bases). The specimen was peripheral blood, collected in a trial of Ad26.COV2.S vaccine versus placebo. The DNA of the CDR3 is TGCGCCAGCAGCCAGCTGACTGACAGAACTAATGAAAAACTGTTTTTT. This encodes CASSQLTDRTNEKLFF.